These 29 T cell receptor beta chains were sequenced from one sample in a study of T cell responses to AZD1222 COVID-19 vaccine. The assay was immunoSEQ multiplex PCR, and TCRdb's table has in-frame clones only and misses some. In the table there are 150,000 to 160,000 clones, about 90% of which are singletons. The material was peripheral blood, obtained 28 days after the second AZD1222 dose. All receptors come from an adult who received the AZD1222 COVID-19 vaccine.

The V and J genes are TRBV5-6 and TRBJ2-5; 7 positions agree with TRBD1. The CDR3 totals 13 residues. After removal of 2 bases from V and 14 bases from J, the junction contained 12 bases not matched to a gene. Germline CDR1 is SGHDT and CDR2 is YYEEEE. CDR3 in DNA: TGTGCCAGCAGCTTAGAGAGAACCGGGACAGCCTACTTC. Encoded protein: CASSLERTGTAYF.

V is TRBV5-1 and J is TRBJ2-7; D is undetermined. In germline, CDR1 is SGHRS, CDR2 YFSETQ. With 0 bases removed from V and 0 bases from J, the gap between germline ends came to 7 bases. The CDR3 runs 14 residues. CDR3 sequence: CASSLEGTSYEQYF. CDR3 bases: TGCGCCAGCAGCTTGGAGGGTACCTCCTACGAGCAGTACTTC.

In this sample, this clone turned up once. The CDR3 sequence: CASSGGTGLATNEKLFF. The CDR3, as DNA: TGTGCCAGCAGTGGGGGGACAGGGTTAGCAACTAATGAAAAACTGTTTTTT. This chain joins TRBV6-4 and TRBJ1-4; 9 nucleotides line up with TRBD1. Germline CDR1 reads MRHNA; CDR2 reads SNTAGT. CDR3 size: 17 residues. V shed 4 bases, J shed 0 bases, and the junction held 6 bases outside the gene matches.

The rearrangement uses TRBV18 and TRBJ1-3; 7 nucleotides align to TRBD1. The V gene's germline CDR1 is KGHSH and CDR2 LQKENI. Trimming at V came to 1 base and at J to 0 bases, leaving 12 bases not matched to a gene. This CDR3 comprises 19 residues. The chain's CDR3 is CASSPLPKQGKASGNTIYF. Here the CDR3 DNA reads TGTGCCAGCTCACCACTTCCAAAACAGGGGAAAGCCTCTGGAAACACCATATATTTT.

V and J are TRBV28 and TRBJ1-2, with unresolved D. V lost 7 bases and J lost 7, with 10 bases in between. The CDR3 is 11 residues long. Germline CDR1 reads MDHEN; CDR2 reads SYDVKM. CDR3 DNA sequence: TGTGCCAGCACTCAAGGAGGTGGCTACACCTTC. Amino acid sequence: CASTQGGGYTF.

This sequence joins TRBV12-3 or TRBV12-4 and TRBJ1-5; D is undetermined. This CDR3 spans 12 amino acids. The V and J ends lost 2 bases and 4 bases respectively, with 3 bases between them. The CDR3 DNA is TGTGCCAGCAGTTTACGGAATCAGCCCCAGCATTTT. The encoded protein is CASSLRNQPQHF.

The chain recombines TRBV12-5 with TRBJ2-2, with D maybe TRBD2 (5 bases). This CDR3 region has 13 residues. The V gene lost 6 bases and the J gene lost 5 bases, with 10 bases spanning the gap. CDR1 is LGHNT and CDR2 is FRNRAP in the germline V gene. The DNA for the CDR3 is TGTGCTAGTGGCCGGAGCGGAACCGGGGAGCTGTTTTTT. It codes for CASGRSGTGELFF.

This chain connects TRBV15 to TRBJ2-5, with D maybe TRBD1 (6 bases). V was cut by 2 bases and J by 2 bases, with 15 bases left in between. The CDR3 loop spans 16 amino acids. Germline V gives CDR1 LNHNV, CDR2 YYDKDF (reference sequence). CDR3 DNA: TGTGCCACCAGCAGACTCCCCCGAGGGGGACAAGAGACCCAGTACTTC. Amino acids: CATSRLPRGGQETQYF.

The chain couples TRBV12-3 or TRBV12-4 to TRBJ2-2; weak D call: TRBD1 (6 bases). Trimming shortened V by 6 bases and J by 5 bases, and 10 bases separated the two germline ends. There are 13 residues in the CDR3. CDR3 region: CASRRTGTGELFF. CDR3 in DNA: TGTGCCAGCAGGCGAACAGGGACCGGGGAGCTGTTTTTT.

The V call is TRBV28, the J call TRBJ2-7; the match to TRBD2 covers 8 bases. The CDR3 length is 15 residues. V shed 6 bases, J shed 0 bases, and the junction held 7 bases outside the gene matches. Germline CDR1 is MDHEN and CDR2 is SYDVKM. This chain's CDR3 is CASSKPGLVSYEQYF. The DNA of the CDR3 is TGTGCCAGCAGCAAGCCGGGACTAGTCTCCTACGAGCAGTACTTC.

The rearrangement uses TRBV12-3 or TRBV12-4 and TRBJ1-5, with D possibly matching TRBD1 (6 bases). The V gene lost 10 bases and the J gene lost 7 bases, with 14 bases spanning the gap. CDR3 length equals 12 residues. The DNA for the CDR3 is TGTGCCACAGGGACACAGGCACAGCCCCAGCATTTT. It codes for CATGTQAQPQHF.

This chain uses TRBV9 with TRBJ2-3, with 13 positions matching TRBD2. CDR3 length: 15 residues. V dropped 4 bases and J dropped 6; count of bases not matched to a gene: 5. CDR1 and CDR2 from the germline V gene are SGDLS and YYNGEE. The CDR3 DNA reads as TGTGCCAGCAGCCCGGGACTAGCGGGATACGATACGCAGTATTTT. Residues: CASSPGLAGYDTQYF. Full variable domain (missing parts from reference TRBV9 and TRBJ2-3): DSGVTQTPKHLITATGQRVTLRCSPRSGDLSVYWYQQSLDQGLQFLIQYYNGEERAKGNILERFSAQQFPDLHSELNLSSLELGDSALYFCASSPGLAGYDTQYFGPGTRLTVL.

J is TRBJ1-2 and V is TRBV4-3; D is ambiguous. The CDR3 contains 13 residues. Germline CDR1 and CDR2: LGHNA and YSLEER. V dropped 0 bases and J dropped 5 bases, with 7 bases sitting between them. In DNA form, the CDR3 reads TGCGCCAGCAGCCAAGATGTCCGTTATGGCTACACCTTC. It specifies CASSQDVRYGYTF.

This clone was counted between two and nine times. V usage is TRBV18 and J usage is TRBJ1-2; possibly TRBD1 for D (5 bases). This CDR3 has 14 residues. With 3 bases removed from V and 3 bases from J, the gap between germline ends came to 11 bases. Germline CDR1 is KGHSH and CDR2 is LQKENI. This chain's CDR3 is CASSPPWGDYGYTF. The CDR3 DNA is TGTGCCAGCTCACCCCCATGGGGGGACTATGGCTACACCTTC. Combining the CDR3 with reference TRBV18 and TRBJ1-2 gives the whole variable domain NAGVMQNPRHLVRRRGQEARLRCSPMKGHSHVYWYRQLPEEGLKFMVYLQKENIIDESGMPKERFSAEFPKEGPSILRIQQVVRGDSAAYFCASSPPWGDYGYTFGSGTRLTVV.

The chain links TRBV3-1 (or the pseudogene TRBV3-2) to TRBJ2-2; no firm D call. Germline assignment: CDR1 LGHDT and CDR2 YNNKEL (reference sequence). The CDR3 is made up of 13 amino acids. The V and J ends lost 1 base and 3 bases respectively, with 3 bases between them. The CDR3 DNA sequence: TGTGCCAGCAGCCAAGTCGACACCGGGGAGCTGTTTTTT. Translated, it gives CASSQVDTGELFF.

This sequence joins TRBV7-9 and TRBJ2-1, with 8 bases aligning to TRBD1. J was trimmed by 4 bases and V by 5 bases; bases with no gene match: 4. This CDR3 region has 14 residues. The germline V gene encodes CDR1 SEHNR and CDR2 FQNEAQ (reference sequence). CDR3 coding DNA: TGTGCCAGCAGCCCGGGACAGGCTTACAATGAGCAGTTCTTC. Protein sequence: CASSPGQAYNEQFF.

The genes are TRBV7-9 and TRBJ2-6; D gene unclear. Trimming took off 0 bases at V and 2 bases at J, with 14 bases between the two ends. The germline V gene encodes CDR1 SEHNR and CDR2 FQNEAQ (reference sequence). CDR3 length: 18 residues. The CDR3 loop reads CASSLAHTLSAGANVLTF. The CDR3 bases are TGTGCCAGCAGCTTAGCTCACACACTTTCGGCTGGGGCCAACGTCCTGACTTTC.

This clone came up a few times. This chain uses TRBV3-1 (or the pseudogene TRBV3-2) with TRBJ2-5; 9 positions agree with TRBD2. This CDR3 has 14 residues. The germline V gene encodes CDR1 LGHDT and CDR2 YNNKEL (reference sequence). V shed 5 bases, J shed 2 bases, and the junction held 3 bases outside the gene matches. CDR3 coding DNA: TGTGCCAGCAGCAAACTAGCGGGTCAAGAGACCCAGTACTTC. Translating gives CASSKLAGQETQYF.

V gene TRBV27 combines with J gene TRBJ2-7, with 9 bases lining up with TRBD1. Germline loops: CDR1 MNHEY, CDR2 SMNVEV (reference sequence). J gave up 0 bases and V 11 bases, and 14 bases lay outside the gene matches. CDR3 length equals 16 residues. The CDR3 region has the DNA TGTGCCTCGAAAAATTCCGGGACAGGGATCTCCTACGAGCAGTACTTC. Encoded protein: CASKNSGTGISYEQYF.

The chain carries TRBV2 and TRBJ2-7; D remains ambiguous. V was clipped by 7 bases and J by 3 bases, with 7 bases between them. The CDR3 runs to 11 residues. From germline, CDR1 is SNHLY and CDR2 FYNNEI. As DNA, the CDR3 is TGTGCCAGCATGTTCGGCTACGAGCAGTACTTC. Its protein is CASMFGYEQYF.

The rearrangement links TRBV6-5 to TRBJ2-7; weak D call: TRBD1 (5 bases). The germline V gene encodes CDR1 MNHEY and CDR2 SVGAGI. V was pared by 2 bases and J by 5 bases, with 10 bases between. This CDR3 has 13 residues. The CDR3 DNA is TGTGCCAGCAGTTACACACAGGCCCACGAGCAGTACTTC. This codes for CASSYTQAHEQYF.

The chain combines TRBV19 with TRBJ2-6; D possibly corresponds to TRBD2 (6 bases). This CDR3 contains 18 residues. V was trimmed by 7 bases and J by 0 bases, leaving 19 bases between them. The germline V gene encodes CDR1 LNHDA and CDR2 SQIVND (reference sequence). The CDR3 nucleotides read TGTGCCAGTATCGCCTCGGGACTGCCTTTCTCTGGGGCCAACGTCCTGACTTTC. Translation: CASIASGLPFSGANVLTF.

This chain uses TRBV19 with TRBJ2-1; 13 bases agree with TRBD2. This CDR3 contains 15 residues. Germline V gene lookup returns CDR1 LNHDA and CDR2 SQIVND (reference sequence). With V trimmed by 4 bases and J by 8 bases, 5 bases remained unmatched. The CDR3 spells CASSKGTSGRDEQFF. In nucleotides, the CDR3 is TGTGCCAGTAGTAAGGGAACTAGCGGGAGGGATGAGCAGTTCTTC.

This chain links TRBV28 with TRBJ2-1; D is possibly TRBD2 (5 bases). Germline V CDR1 and CDR2: MDHEN, SYDVKM. Trimming cost V 4 bases and J 4 bases, with 14 bases left between them. The CDR3 consists of 15 residues. This CDR3 is CASSSRTLLYNEQFF. In DNA form, the CDR3 reads TGTGCCAGCAGTTCCCGGACTCTCCTTTACAATGAGCAGTTCTTC.

The chain carries TRBV10-3 and TRBJ1-4, with 9 bases that match TRBD1. The length of the CDR3 is 14 residues. The V and J ends lost 3 bases and 10 bases, in that order; junction bases with no gene match: 6. CDR1 ENHRY and CDR2 SYGVKD come from the germline V gene. CDR3 amino acids: CAISERDREGKLFF. For the CDR3, the DNA is TGTGCCATCAGTGAAAGGGACAGGGAAGGAAAACTGTTTTTT.

The V and J genes are TRBV4-2 and TRBJ2-7; D unresolved. The CDR3 has 11 amino acids. Trimming cost V 0 bases and J 6 bases, with 3 bases left between them. In germline, CDR1 is LGHNA, CDR2 YNFKEQ. CDR3 DNA: TGTGCCAGCAGCCAAGATGTCGAGCAGTACTTC. Protein: CASSQDVEQYF.

The V and J genes are TRBV5-6 and TRBJ2-5; 11 bases fit TRBD2. With 4 bases clipped from V and 4 bases from J, the junction kept 9 bases outside the gene matches. The germline gives CDR1 SGHDT, CDR2 YYEEEE. The CDR3 covers 16 residues. The CDR3 sequence: CASSPGTSGPIETQYF. CDR3 coding DNA: TGTGCCAGCAGCCCAGGGACTAGCGGTCCCATAGAGACCCAGTACTTC. The full variable domain, rest sourced from reference TRBV5-6 and TRBJ2-5, is DAGVTQSPTHLIKTRGQQVTLRCSPKSGHDTVSWYQQALGQGPQFIFQYYEEEERQRGNFPDRFSGHQFPNYSSELNVNALLLGDSALYLCASSPGTSGPIETQYFGPGTRLLVL.

The CDR3 here is CASSVAVTSGDNEQFF. The DNA of the CDR3 is TGTGCCAGCAGCGTAGCGGTGACTAGCGGAGACAATGAGCAGTTCTTC. J is TRBJ2-1 and V is TRBV9; 9 positions match TRBD2. The CDR3 is 16 amino acids. The V gene's germline CDR1 is SGDLS and CDR2 YYNGEE. The V and J ends lost 0 bases and 5 bases, in that order; junction bases with no gene match: 6.

This chain connects TRBV6-1 to TRBJ1-4; 7 bases are shared with TRBD1. The V gene's germline CDR1 is MNHNS and CDR2 SASEGT. The CDR3 is 17 amino acids. V dropped 0 bases and J dropped 12; count of bases not matched to a gene: 16. The DNA for the CDR3 is TGTGCCAGCAGTGAAGCCCCGACAGGAGGGGGCCGGAGTCAACTGTTTTTT. Its translation is CASSEAPTGGGRSQLFF.